A selection of T cell receptor beta chains follows, all from one sample in a study of T cells in Graves' hyperthyroidism and ophthalmopathy. TCRdb fed the multiplex PCR reads into MiXCR, producing one record per CDR3 protein. The data contain about 740,000 distinct CDR3 sequences, around 15% of them singletons. The sequencing sample was made of blood. These receptors originate from a young woman with Graves' hyperthyroidism. Both conserved end residues are part of each CDR3. The order of the fields is V gene, clone size, D gene, J gene, CDR3 protein, CDR3 DNA. A D gene is named only where the DNA matches it firmly. Clone size is shown for a subset of rows, as once, few, many or a class of expanded clone.

TRBV4-1	few	TRBD2	TRBJ2-1	CASSQLLAGVVYNEQFF	TGCGCCAGCAGCCAATTACTAGCGGGTGTGGTTTACAATGAGCAGTTCTTC
TRBV7-2	few	TRBD2	TRBJ2-1	CASSIGSGSSYNEQFF	TGTGCCAGTAGTATAGGTAGCGGGAGCTCCTACAATGAGCAGTTCTTC
TRBV9	-	-	TRBJ1-2	CASSVWDSNYGYTF	TGTGCCAGCAGCGTATGGGATTCTAACTATGGCTACACCTTC
TRBV28	many	-	TRBJ1-1	CASSSPGMNTEAFF	TGTGCCAGCAGTAGTCCAGGGATGAACACTGAAGCTTTCTTT
TRBV15	-	-	TRBJ1-2	CATSRDSYGYTF	TGTGCCACCAGCAGAGATTCCTATGGCTACACCTTC
TRBV4-3	-	TRBD2	TRBJ2-2	CASSQDELAGAGELFF	TGCGCCAGCAGCCAAGATGAGCTAGCGGGTGCCGGGGAGCTGTTTTTT
TRBV12-3/TRBV12-4	few	TRBD1	TRBJ2-7	CASVGTGGNEQYF	TGTGCCAGTGTCGGGACAGGGGGCAACGAGCAGTACTTC
TRBV7-9	-	-	TRBJ2-6	CASSSIKATGTLVWEGNVLTF	TGTGCCAGCAGCTCAATTAAAGCCACCGGGACCCTGGTCTGGGAAGGCAACGTCCTGACTTTC
TRBV20-1	-	TRBD2	TRBJ2-3	CSALLAGGPGDTQYF	TGCAGTGCACTTCTAGCGGGAGGGCCGGGAGATACGCAGTATTTT
TRBV18	many	TRBD2	TRBJ2-5	CASSPPKLAGGQETQYF	TGTGCCAGCTCACCACCGAAACTAGCGGGAGGACAAGAGACCCAGTACTTC
TRBV20-1	-	-	TRBJ1-1	CSARDSGQEGAEAFF	TGCAGTGCTAGAGATTCGGGGCAGGAAGGAGCTGAAGCTTTCTTT
TRBV12-3/TRBV12-4	many	TRBD2	TRBJ2-1	CASSFGLAGIPFKGPRLYNEQFF	TGTGCCAGCAGCTTCGGACTAGCGGGAATACCCTTCAAAGGGCCCCGATTGTACAATGAGCAGTTCTTC
TRBV25-1	-	TRBD2	TRBJ2-3	CASSRAGEPSDTQYF	TGTGCCAGCTCTCGAGCGGGAGAGCCGTCAGATACGCAGTATTTT
TRBV7-9	many	TRBD1	TRBJ2-1	CASSSTTGVPPNEQFF	TGTGCCAGCAGCTCGACAACAGGGGTTCCCCCCAATGAGCAGTTCTTC
TRBV7-2	-	-	TRBJ2-1	CASSLAQVYEQFF	TGTGCCAGCAGCTTAGCCCAGGTGTATGAGCAGTTCTTC
TRBV18	many	-	TRBJ1-2	CASSPRQATNYGYTF	TGTGCCAGCTCACCCCGACAGGCTACTAACTATGGCTACACCTTC
TRBV11-1	many	-	TRBJ2-1	CASSLVGAPTTDEQFF	TGTGCCAGCAGCTTAGTTGGGGCTCCGACGACAGATGAGCAGTTCTTC
TRBV6-2/TRBV6-3	-	TRBD1	TRBJ1-6	CASKIDRDNSPLHF	TGTGCCAGCAAAATCGACAGGGACAATTCACCCCTCCACTTT
TRBV29-1	many	TRBD2	TRBJ2-1	CSVTAGGHVEQFF	TGCAGCGTTACTGCGGGAGGACATGTTGAGCAGTTCTTC
TRBV27	few	TRBD1	TRBJ1-1	CASSSRQGASTEAFF	TGTGCCAGCAGTTCGAGACAGGGGGCGAGCACTGAAGCTTTCTTT
TRBV7-3	many	-	TRBJ1-1	CASSSAGEATEAFF	TGTGCCAGCAGCTCAGCCGGTGAGGCCACTGAAGCTTTCTTT
TRBV9	many	TRBD2	TRBJ2-1	CASSVGTSGWNEQFF	TGTGCCAGCAGCGTCGGGACTAGCGGGTGGAATGAGCAGTTCTTC
TRBV7-9	many	-	TRBJ2-1	CASSLQGLSYNEQFF	TGTGCCAGCAGCTTACAGGGACTTTCCTACAATGAGCAGTTCTTC
TRBV6-2/TRBV6-3	many	TRBD2	TRBJ2-1	CASRALAGRYNEQFF	TGTGCCAGCAGGGCGCTAGCGGGGCGCTACAATGAGCAGTTCTTC
TRBV12-3/TRBV12-4	few	-	TRBJ2-7	CASSPLGTWSYEQYF	TGTGCCAGCAGCCCGCTCGGTACGTGGTCCTACGAGCAGTACTTC
TRBV15	many	-	TRBJ2-2	CATRGGLATNTGELFF	TGTGCCACCAGAGGGGGCCTAGCGACGAACACCGGGGAGCTGTTTTTT
TRBV4-1	-	-	TRBJ2-3	CASSQVDGGRRGAQYF	TGCGCCAGCAGCCAAGTCGATGGGGGCAGGAGGGGTGCGCAGTATTTT
TRBV6-2/TRBV6-3	-	TRBD2	TRBJ2-3	CAVSLAGNTDTQYF	TGTGCCGTCTCGTTAGCGGGAAACACAGATACGCAGTATTTT
TRBV12-3/TRBV12-4	many	-	TRBJ2-1	CASSLVFQGFNEQFF	TGTGCCAGCAGTTTAGTATTTCAGGGATTCAATGAGCAGTTCTTC
TRBV24-1	many	TRBD1	TRBJ2-2	CATAGQGAGELFF	TGTGCCACAGCCGGACAGGGGGCCGGGGAGCTGTTTTTT
TRBV7-2	many	TRBD1	TRBJ2-7	CASSSFVQGVGEQYF	TGTGCCAGCAGCTCCTTTGTGCAGGGGGTAGGCGAGCAGTACTTC
TRBV7-8	many	-	TRBJ2-2	CASSGRIFTGELFF	TGTGCCAGCAGCGGAAGGATCTTCACCGGGGAGCTGTTTTTT
TRBV7-9	few	-	TRBJ2-3	CASSDRGWGRGDTQYF	TGTGCCAGCAGCGACCGGGGATGGGGCCGAGGAGATACGCAGTATTTT
TRBV30	many	-	TRBJ2-2	CAWIRVEIGELFF	TGTGCCTGGATCAGGGTGGAAATCGGGGAGCTGTTTTTT
TRBV5-4	few	-	TRBJ2-7	CASSLVVGEQYF	TGTGCCAGCAGCTTGGTGGTCGGCGAGCAGTACTTC
TRBV7-9	-	-	TRBJ1-4	CASSPARGQKRNEKLFF	TGTGCCAGCAGCCCTGCTCGCGGACAGAAGCGGAATGAAAAACTGTTTTTT
TRBV9	many	-	TRBJ1-1	CASSVGPGVRGAEAFF	TGTGCCAGCAGCGTAGGTCCAGGGGTAAGAGGAGCTGAAGCTTTCTTT
TRBV27	few	-	TRBJ1-6	CASSLGVSYSSYNSPLHF	TGTGCCAGCAGTTTAGGGGTCAGCTATAGCTCCTATAATTCACCCCTCCACTTT
TRBV30	many	TRBD2	TRBJ2-7	CAWTSGTTYEQYF	TGTGCCTGGACCTCGGGGACTACCTACGAGCAGTACTTC
TRBV6-2/TRBV6-3	few	TRBD1	TRBJ1-2	CASSRRSGTGDYGYTF	TGTGCCAGCAGCCGTCGATCCGGGACAGGCGACTATGGCTACACCTTC
TRBV18	-	-	TRBJ2-5	CASSPTRVQETQYF	TGTGCCAGCTCACCAACCAGGGTCCAAGAGACCCAGTACTTC
TRBV4-3	few	TRBD2	TRBJ2-7	CARPGTRKEREGRNEQYF	TGCGCCAGACCCGGAACACGGAAAGAGCGGGAGGGCCGCAACGAGCAGTACTTC
TRBV7-9	many	TRBD2	TRBJ2-1	CASSLAFGRTYNEQFF	TGTGCCAGCAGCTTAGCGTTCGGGAGGACCTACAATGAGCAGTTCTTC
TRBV24-1	few	TRBD1	TRBJ2-2	CATSNPGQGITGELFF	TGTGCCACCAGTAATCCGGGACAGGGTATCACCGGGGAGCTGTTTTTT
TRBV2	many	-	TRBJ2-5	CASRSRTRETQYF	TGTGCCAGCAGATCCCGGACACGTGAGACCCAGTACTTC
TRBV7-3	many	TRBD2	TRBJ2-3	CASSPYPPAGGKTDTQYF	TGTGCCAGCAGCCCATATCCCCCAGCGGGAGGCAAGACAGATACGCAGTATTTT
TRBV7-2	-	-	TRBJ2-3	CASSPLTVSTDTQYF	TGTGCCAGCAGCCCCCTGACAGTTAGCACAGATACGCAGTATTTT
TRBV14	many	-	TRBJ2-7	CASSQIDGIYEQYF	TGTGCCAGCAGCCAAATCGACGGTATCTACGAGCAGTACTTC